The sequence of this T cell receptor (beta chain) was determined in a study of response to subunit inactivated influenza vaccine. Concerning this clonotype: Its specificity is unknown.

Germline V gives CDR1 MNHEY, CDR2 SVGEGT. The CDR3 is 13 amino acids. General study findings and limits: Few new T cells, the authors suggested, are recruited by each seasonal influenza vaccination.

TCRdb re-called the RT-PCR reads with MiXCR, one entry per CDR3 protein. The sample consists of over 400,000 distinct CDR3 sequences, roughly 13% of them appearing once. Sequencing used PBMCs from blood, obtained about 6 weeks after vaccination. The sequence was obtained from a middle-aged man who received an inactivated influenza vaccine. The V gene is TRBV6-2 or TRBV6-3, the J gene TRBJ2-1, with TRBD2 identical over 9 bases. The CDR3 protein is CGSGTSLYNEQFF. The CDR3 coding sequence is TGTGGTTCCGGGACTAGCCTATACAATGAGCAGTTCTTC.